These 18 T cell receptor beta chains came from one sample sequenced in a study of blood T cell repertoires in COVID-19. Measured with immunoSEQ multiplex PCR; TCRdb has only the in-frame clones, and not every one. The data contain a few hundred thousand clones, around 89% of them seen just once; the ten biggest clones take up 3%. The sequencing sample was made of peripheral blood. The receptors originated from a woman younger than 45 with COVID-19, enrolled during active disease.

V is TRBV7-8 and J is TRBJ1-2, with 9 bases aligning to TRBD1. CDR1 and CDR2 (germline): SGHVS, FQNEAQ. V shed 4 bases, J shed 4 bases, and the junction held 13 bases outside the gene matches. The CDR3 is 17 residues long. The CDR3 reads CASSSLTQGASIYGYTF. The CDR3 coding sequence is TGTGCCAGCAGCTCTCTAACACAGGGGGCAAGTATCTATGGCTACACCTTC. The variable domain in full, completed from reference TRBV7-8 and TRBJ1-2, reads GAGVSQSPRYKVAKRGQDVALRCDPISGHVSLFWYQQALGQGPEFLTYFQNEAQLDKSGLPSDRFFAERPEGSVSTLKIQRTQQEDSAVYLCASSSLTQGASIYGYTFGSGTRLTVV.

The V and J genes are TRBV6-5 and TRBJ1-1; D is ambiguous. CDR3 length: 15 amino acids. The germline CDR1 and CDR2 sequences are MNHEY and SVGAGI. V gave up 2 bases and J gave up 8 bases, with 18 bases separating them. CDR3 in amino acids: CASSYAHSPRAEAFF. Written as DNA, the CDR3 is TGTGCCAGCAGTTACGCGCACAGCCCTCGCGCCGAAGCTTTCTTT.

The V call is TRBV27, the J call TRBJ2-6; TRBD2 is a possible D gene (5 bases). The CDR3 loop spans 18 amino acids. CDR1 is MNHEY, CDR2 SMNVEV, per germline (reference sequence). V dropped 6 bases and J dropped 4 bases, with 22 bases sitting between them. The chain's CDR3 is CASSQPDAPGSGANVLTF. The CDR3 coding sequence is TGTGCCAGCAGCCAACCAGACGCCCCGGGGTCAGGGGCCAACGTCCTGACTTTC.

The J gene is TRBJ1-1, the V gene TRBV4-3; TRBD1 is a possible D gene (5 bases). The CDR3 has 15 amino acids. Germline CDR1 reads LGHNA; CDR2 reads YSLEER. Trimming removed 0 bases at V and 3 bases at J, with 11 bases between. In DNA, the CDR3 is TGCGCCAGCAGCCAAGATGGGGAGGGGTACACTGAAGCTTTCTTT. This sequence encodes CASSQDGEGYTEAFF.

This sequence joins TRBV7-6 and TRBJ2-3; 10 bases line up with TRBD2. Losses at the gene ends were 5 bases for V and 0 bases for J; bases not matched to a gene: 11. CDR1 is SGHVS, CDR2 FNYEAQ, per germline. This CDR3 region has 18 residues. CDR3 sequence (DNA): TGTGCCAGCAGCCGATTTACTAGCGGGGCGGCTAGCACAGATACGCAGTATTTT. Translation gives CASSRFTSGAASTDTQYF.

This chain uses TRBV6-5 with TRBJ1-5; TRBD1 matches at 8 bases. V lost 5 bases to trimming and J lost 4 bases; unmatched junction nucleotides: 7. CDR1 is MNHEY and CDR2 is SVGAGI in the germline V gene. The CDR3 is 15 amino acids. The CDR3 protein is CASSRGQAQNQPQHF. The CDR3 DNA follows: TGTGCCAGCAGTCGGGGACAGGCCCAAAATCAGCCCCAGCATTTT.

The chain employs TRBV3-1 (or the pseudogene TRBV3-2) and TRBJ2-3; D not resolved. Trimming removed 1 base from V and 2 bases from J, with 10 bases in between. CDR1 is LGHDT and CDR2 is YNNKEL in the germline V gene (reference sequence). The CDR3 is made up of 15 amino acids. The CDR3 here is CASSQGTSLTDTQYF. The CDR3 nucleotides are TGTGCCAGCAGCCAAGGCACTTCCCTCACAGATACGCAGTATTTT.

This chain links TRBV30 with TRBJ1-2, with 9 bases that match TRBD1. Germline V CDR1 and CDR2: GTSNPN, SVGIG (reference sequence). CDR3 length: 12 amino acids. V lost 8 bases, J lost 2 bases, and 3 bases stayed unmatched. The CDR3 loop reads CAEGQGNYGYTF. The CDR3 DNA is TGTGCCGAGGGACAGGGCAACTATGGCTACACCTTC.

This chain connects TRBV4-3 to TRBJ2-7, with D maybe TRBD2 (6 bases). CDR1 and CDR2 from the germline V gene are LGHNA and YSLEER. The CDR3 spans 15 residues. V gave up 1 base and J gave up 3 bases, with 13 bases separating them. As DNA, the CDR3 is TGCGCCAGCAGCCAAGTCTACGGGGGAGGCTACGAGCAGTACTTC. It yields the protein CASSQVYGGGYEQYF.

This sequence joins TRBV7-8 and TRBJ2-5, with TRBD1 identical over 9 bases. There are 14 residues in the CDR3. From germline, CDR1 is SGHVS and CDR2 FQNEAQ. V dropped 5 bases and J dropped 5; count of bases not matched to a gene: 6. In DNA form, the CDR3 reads TGTGCCAGCAGCCCAACAGGGGGCTACGAGACCCAGTACTTC. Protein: CASSPTGGYETQYF.

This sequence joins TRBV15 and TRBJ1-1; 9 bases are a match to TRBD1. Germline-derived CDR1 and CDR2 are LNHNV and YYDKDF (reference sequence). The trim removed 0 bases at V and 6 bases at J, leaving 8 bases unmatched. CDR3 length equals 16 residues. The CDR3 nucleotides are TGTGCCACCAGCAGAGAACCCAGACAGGGGGGTTCTGAAGCTTTCTTT. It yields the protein CATSREPRQGGSEAFF.

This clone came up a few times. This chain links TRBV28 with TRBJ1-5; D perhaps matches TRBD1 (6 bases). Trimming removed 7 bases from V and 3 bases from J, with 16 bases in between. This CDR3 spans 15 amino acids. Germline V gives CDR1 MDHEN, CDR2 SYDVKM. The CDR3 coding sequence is TGTGCCAGCACTCCTCAGGACAGCGACAATCAGCCCCAGCATTTT. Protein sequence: CASTPQDSDNQPQHF.

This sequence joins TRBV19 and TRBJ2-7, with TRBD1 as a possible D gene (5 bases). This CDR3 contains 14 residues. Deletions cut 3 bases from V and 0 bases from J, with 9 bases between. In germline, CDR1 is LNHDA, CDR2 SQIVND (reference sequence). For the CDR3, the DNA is TGTGCCAGTAGTATGTCTGACAGCTCCTACGAGCAGTACTTC. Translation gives CASSMSDSSYEQYF. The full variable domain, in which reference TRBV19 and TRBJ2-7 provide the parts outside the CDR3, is DGGITQSPKYLFRKEGQNVTLSCEQNLNHDAMYWYRQDPGQGLRLIYYSQIVNDFQKGDIAEGYSVSREKKESFPLTVTSAQKNPTAFYLCASSMSDSSYEQYFGPGTRLTVT.

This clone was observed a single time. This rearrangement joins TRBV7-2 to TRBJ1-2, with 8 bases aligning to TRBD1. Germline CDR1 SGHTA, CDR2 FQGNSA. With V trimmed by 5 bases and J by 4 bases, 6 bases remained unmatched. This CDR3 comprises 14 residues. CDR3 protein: CASSLGDRFYGYTF. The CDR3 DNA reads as TGTGCCAGCAGCCTAGGGGACAGGTTCTATGGCTACACCTTC.

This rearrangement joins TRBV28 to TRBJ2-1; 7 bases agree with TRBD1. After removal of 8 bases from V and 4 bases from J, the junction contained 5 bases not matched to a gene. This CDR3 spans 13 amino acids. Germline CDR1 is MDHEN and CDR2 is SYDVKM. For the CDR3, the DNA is TGTGCCAGCTGGGGGACAGCTTACAATGAGCAGTTCTTC. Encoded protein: CASWGTAYNEQFF.

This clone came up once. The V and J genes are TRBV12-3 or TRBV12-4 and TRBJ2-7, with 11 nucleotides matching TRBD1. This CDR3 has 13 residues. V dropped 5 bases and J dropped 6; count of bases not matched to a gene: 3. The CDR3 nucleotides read TGTGCCAGCAGTAAAGGGACAGGGGGCGAGCAGTACTTC. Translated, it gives CASSKGTGGEQYF.

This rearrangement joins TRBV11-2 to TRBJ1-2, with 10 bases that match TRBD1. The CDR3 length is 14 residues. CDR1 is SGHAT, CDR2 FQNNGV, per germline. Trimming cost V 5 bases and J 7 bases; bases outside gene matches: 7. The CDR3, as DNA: TGTGCCAGCAGCGCCGGGACAGGGGTTGGTGGCTACACCTTC. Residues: CASSAGTGVGGYTF.

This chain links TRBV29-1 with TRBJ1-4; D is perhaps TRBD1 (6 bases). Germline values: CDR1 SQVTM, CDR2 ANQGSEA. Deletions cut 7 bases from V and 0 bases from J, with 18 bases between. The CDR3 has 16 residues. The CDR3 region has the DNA TGCAGCGCTGGGACACGGAGAGCAGCAACTAATGAAAAACTGTTTTTT. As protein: CSAGTRRAATNEKLFF.